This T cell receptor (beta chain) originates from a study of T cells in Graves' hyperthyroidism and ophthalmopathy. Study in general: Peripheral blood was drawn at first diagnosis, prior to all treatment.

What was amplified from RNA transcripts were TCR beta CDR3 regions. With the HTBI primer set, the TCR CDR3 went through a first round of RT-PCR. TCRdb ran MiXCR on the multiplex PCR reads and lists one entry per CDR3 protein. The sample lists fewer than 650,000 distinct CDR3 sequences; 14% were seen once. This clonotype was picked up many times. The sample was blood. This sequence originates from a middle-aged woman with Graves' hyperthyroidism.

CDR3 bases: TGTGCCAGTAGCGGGACAGGAGGTACAGGGGAGCAGTACTTC. The encoded protein is CASSGTGGTGEQYF. This rearrangement joins TRBV19 to TRBJ2-7; 8 nucleotides agree with TRBD1. Germline CDR1 is LNHDA and CDR2 is SQIVND (reference sequence). CDR3 length: 14 amino acids. V gave up 6 bases and J gave up 7 bases; unmatched junction bases: 11.